Included here is one TCR beta chain sequence, with context. This table comes from immunoSEQ multiplex PCR, and its TCRdb copy is limited to in-frame clones, with some not included. This sample has some 450,000 clones, with 70% to 90% found just once. The sample comes from a study of blood T cell repertoires in COVID-19. Study-level information: Sites across the United States, Italy and Spain contributed samples from acute and convalescent COVID-19. The cDNA or gDNA used as material had been derived from T cells, B-cell-depleted T cells, or PBMCs.

The V and J ends lost 4 bases and 3 bases, in that order; junction bases with no gene match: 10. CDR3 size: 17 residues. Germline V gene sequence: CDR1 SGDLS, CDR2 YYNGEE. J is TRBJ2-6 and V is TRBV9; 7 nucleotides agree with TRBD1. The sequence came from a woman aged 50 to 65 with COVID-19, enrolled during active disease. The specimen was peripheral blood. CDR3 coding DNA: TGTGCCAGCAGCAACAACCGGGACAGAGGTGGGGCCAACGTCCTGACTTTC. The encoded protein is CASSNNRDRGGANVLTF.